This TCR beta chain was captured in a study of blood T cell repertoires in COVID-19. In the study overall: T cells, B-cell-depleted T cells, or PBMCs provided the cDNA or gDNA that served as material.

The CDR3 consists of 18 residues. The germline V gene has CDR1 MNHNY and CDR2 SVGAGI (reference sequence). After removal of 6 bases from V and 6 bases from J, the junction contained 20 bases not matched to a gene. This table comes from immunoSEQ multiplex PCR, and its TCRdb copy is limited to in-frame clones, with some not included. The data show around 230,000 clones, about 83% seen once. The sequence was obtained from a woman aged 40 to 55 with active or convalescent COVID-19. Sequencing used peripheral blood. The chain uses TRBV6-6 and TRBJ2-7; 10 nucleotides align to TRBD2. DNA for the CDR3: TGTGCCAGCAGCCGAGCTAGGACTAGCGGTGGGGGTCCTCGCGAGCAGTACTTC. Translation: CASSRARTSGGGPREQYF.